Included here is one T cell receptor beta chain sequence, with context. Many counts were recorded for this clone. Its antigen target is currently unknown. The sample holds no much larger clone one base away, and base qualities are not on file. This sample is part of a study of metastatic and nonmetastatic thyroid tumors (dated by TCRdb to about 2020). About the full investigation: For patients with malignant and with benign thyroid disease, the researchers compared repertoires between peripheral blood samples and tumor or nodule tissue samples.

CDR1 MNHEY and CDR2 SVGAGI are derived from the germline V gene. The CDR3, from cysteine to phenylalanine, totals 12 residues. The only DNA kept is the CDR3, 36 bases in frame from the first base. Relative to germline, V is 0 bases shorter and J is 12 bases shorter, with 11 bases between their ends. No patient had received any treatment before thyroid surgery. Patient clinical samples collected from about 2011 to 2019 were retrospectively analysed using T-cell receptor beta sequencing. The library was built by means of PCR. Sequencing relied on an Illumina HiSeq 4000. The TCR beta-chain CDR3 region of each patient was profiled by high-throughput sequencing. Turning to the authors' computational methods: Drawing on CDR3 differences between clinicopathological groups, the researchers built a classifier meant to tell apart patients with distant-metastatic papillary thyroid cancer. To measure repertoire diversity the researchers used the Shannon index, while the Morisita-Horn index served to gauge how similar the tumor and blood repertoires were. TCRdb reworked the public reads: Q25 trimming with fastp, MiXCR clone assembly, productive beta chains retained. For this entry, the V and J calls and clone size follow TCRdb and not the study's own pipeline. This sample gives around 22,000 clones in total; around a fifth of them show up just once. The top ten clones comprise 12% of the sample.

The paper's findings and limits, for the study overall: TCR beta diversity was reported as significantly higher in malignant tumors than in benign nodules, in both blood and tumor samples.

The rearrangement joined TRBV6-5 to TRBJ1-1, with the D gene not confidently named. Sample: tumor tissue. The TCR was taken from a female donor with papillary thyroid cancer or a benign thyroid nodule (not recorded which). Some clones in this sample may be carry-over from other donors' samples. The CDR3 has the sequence CASSYSVGLPFF. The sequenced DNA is TGTGCCAGCAGTTACTCCGTAGGGCTGCCTTTCTTT.